The TCR beta chain described here comes from a study of T cells after yellow fever vaccination. TCR cDNA was made by 5'RACE template switching, adding a universal primer site and UMIs. TCRdb called the 5' RACE reads again in MiXCR, with one record for every CDR3 protein. This table has some 300,000 distinct CDR3 sequences, 8.7% appearing once. This clonotype was observed a few times. This sequence may be a read error, since a much larger clone differs from it by one base. The germline V gene has CDR1 DFQATT and CDR2 SNEGSKA (reference sequence). This CDR3 has 14 residues. The sample consisted of CD4+ T cells sorted from PBMCs, taken 5 days after the yellow fever booster vaccination. The sequence was collected from a man aged 18 to 35 who received the YFV17D yellow fever vaccine. The rearrangement uses TRBV20-1 and TRBJ2-1, with 9 bases that match TRBD1. Here the CDR3 DNA reads TGCAGTGCACAACCGGGACAGGGCTACAATGAGAAGTTCTTC. It encodes CSAQPGQGYNEKFF.